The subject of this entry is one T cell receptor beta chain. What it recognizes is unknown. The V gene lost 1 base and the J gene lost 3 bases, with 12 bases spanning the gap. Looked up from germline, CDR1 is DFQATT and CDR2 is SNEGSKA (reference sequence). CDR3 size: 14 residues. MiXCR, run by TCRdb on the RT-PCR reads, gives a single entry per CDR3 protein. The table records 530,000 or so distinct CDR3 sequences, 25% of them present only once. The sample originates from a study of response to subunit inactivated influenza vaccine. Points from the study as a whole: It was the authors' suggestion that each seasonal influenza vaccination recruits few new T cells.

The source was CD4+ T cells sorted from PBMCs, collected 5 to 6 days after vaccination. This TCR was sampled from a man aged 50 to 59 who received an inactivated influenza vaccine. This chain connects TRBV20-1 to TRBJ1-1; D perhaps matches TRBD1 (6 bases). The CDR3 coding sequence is TGCAGTGCTAGAGTGCAGGGGCGGGACACTGAAGCTTTCTTT. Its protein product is CSARVQGRDTEAFF.